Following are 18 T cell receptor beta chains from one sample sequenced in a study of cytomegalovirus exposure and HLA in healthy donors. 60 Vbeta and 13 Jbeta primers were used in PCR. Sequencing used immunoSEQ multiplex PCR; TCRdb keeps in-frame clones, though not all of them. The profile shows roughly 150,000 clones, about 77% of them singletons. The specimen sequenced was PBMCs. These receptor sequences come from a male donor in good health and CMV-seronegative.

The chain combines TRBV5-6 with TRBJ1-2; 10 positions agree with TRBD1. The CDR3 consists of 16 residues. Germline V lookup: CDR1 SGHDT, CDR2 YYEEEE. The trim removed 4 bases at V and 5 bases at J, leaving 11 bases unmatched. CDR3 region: CASSPLGTGDGYGYTF. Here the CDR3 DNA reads TGTGCCAGCAGCCCGCTCGGGACAGGGGATGGGTATGGCTACACCTTC.

This CDR3 reads CASSHSTGIQETQYF. The CDR3 nucleotides read TGCGCCAGCAGCCACTCGACAGGGATACAAGAGACCCAGTACTTC. The rearrangement joins TRBV4-1 to TRBJ2-5, with 7 bases identical to TRBD1. This CDR3 has 15 residues. With 3 bases clipped from V and 2 bases from J, the junction kept 6 bases outside the gene matches. Germline values: CDR1 MGHRA, CDR2 YSYEKL.

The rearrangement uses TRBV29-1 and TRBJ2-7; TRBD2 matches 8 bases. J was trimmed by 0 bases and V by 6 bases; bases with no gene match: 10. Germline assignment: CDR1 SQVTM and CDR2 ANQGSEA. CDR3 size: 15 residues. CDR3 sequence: CSVTGTRRGSYEQYF. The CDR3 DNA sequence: TGCAGCGTAACCGGGACTAGGCGGGGCTCCTACGAGCAGTACTTC.

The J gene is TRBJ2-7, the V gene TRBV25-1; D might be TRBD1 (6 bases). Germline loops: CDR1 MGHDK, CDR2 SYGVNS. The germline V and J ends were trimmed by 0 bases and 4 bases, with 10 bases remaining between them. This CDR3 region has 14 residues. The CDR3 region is CASSEYGTHYEQYF. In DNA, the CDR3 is TGTGCCAGCAGTGAATATGGGACACATTACGAGCAGTACTTC.

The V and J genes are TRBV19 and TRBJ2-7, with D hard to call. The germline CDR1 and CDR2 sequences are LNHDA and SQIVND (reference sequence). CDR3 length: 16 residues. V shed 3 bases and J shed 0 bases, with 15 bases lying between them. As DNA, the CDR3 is TGTGCCAGTAGTATCCTCCCAGCGCTTCGCTCCTACGAGCAGTACTTC. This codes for CASSILPALRSYEQYF.

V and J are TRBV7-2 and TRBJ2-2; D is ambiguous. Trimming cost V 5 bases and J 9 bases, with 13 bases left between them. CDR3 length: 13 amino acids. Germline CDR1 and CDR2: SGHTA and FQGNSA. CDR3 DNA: TGTGCCAGCAGCCCCGACTTCGCGAGGGAGCTGTTTTTT. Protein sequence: CASSPDFARELFF.

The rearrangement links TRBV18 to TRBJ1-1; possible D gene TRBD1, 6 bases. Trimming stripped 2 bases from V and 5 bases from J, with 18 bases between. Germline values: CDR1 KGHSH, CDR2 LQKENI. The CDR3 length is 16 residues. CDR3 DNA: TGTGCCAGCTCACCAAGGGCTCCCAGGGGAGAAACTGAAGCTTTCTTT. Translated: CASSPRAPRGETEAFF.

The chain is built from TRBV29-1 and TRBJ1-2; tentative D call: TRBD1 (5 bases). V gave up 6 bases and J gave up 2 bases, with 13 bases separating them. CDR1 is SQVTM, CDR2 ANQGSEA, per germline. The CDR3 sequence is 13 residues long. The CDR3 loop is CSVSQQANYGYTF. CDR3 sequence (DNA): TGCAGCGTCTCGCAACAGGCCAACTATGGCTACACCTTC.

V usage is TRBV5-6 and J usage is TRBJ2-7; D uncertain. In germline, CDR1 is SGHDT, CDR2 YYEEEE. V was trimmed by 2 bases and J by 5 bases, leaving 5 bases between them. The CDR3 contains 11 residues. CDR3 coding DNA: TGTGCCAGCAGCTTTAATAACGAGCAGTACTTC. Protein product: CASSFNNEQYF.

Here the CDR3 DNA reads TGCGCCAGCACCGCGGAGGCCGCGGGTAATTCACCCCTCCACTTT. Protein sequence: CASTAEAAGNSPLHF. The chain links TRBV5-1 to TRBJ1-6; unclear D gene. CDR3 length equals 15 residues. Germline CDR1 reads SGHRS; CDR2 reads YFSETQ. V lost 6 bases and J 6 bases, leaving 16 bases between the germline ends.

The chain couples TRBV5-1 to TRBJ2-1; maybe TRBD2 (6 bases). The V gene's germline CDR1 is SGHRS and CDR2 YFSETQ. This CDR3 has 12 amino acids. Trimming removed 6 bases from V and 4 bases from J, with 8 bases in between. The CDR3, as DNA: TGCGCCAGCACGGAGGGATACAATGAGCAGTTCTTC. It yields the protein CASTEGYNEQFF. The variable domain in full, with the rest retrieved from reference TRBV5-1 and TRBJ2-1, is KAGVTQTPRYLIKTRGQQVTLSCSPISGHRSVSWYQQTPGQGLQFLFEYFSETQRNKGNFPGRFSGRQFSNSRSEMNVSTLELGDSALYLCASTEGYNEQFFGPGTRLTVL.

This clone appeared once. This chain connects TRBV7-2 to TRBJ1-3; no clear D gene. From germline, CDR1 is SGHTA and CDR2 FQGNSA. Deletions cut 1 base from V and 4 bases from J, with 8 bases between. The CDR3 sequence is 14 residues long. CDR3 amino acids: CASSLGTYGNTIYF. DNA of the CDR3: TGTGCCAGCAGCTTAGGGACTTACGGAAACACCATATATTTT.

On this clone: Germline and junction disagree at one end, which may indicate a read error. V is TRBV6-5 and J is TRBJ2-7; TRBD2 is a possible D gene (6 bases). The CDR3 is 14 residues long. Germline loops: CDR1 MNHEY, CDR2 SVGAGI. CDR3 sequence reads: CVSSYIGSSYEQYF. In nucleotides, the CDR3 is TGTGTCAGCAGTTACATCGGGAGCTCCTACGAGCAGTACTTC.

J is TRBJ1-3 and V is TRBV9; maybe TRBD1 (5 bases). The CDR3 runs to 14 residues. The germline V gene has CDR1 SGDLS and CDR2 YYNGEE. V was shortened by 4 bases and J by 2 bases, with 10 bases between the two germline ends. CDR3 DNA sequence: TGTGCCAGCAGCTCATTGGGGCCTGGAAACACCATATATTTT. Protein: CASSSLGPGNTIYF. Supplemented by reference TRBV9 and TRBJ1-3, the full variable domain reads DSGVTQTPKHLITATGQRVTLRCSPRSGDLSVYWYQQSLDQGLQFLIQYYNGEERAKGNILERFSAQQFPDLHSELNLSSLELGDSALYFCASSSLGPGNTIYFGEGSWLTVV.

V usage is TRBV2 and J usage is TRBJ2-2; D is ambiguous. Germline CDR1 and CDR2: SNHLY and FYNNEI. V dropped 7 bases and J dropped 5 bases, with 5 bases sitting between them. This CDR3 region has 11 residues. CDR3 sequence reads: CASTNTGELFF. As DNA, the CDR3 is TGTGCCAGCACCAATACCGGGGAGCTGTTTTTT.

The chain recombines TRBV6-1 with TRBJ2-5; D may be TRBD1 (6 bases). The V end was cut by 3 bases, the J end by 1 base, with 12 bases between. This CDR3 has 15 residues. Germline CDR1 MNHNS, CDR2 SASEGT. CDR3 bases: TGTGCCAGCAGTGATTGGGCAGGGGCCCAAGAGACCCAGTACTTC. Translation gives CASSDWAGAQETQYF.

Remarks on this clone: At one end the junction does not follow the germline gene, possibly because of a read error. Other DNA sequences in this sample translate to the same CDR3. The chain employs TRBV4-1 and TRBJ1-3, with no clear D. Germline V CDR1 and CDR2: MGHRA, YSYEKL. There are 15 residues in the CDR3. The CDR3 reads CASSQEGRPGNTIYF. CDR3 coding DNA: TGCGCCAGCAGCCAAGAGGGCAGACCTGGAAATACCATATATTTT.

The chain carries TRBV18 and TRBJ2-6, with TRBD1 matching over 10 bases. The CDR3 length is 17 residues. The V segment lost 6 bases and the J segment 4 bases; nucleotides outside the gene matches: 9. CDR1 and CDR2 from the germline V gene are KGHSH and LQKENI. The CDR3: CASSRRQGASGANVLTF. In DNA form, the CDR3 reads TGTGCCAGCTCCCGGAGACAGGGGGCATCAGGGGCCAACGTCCTGACTTTC.